This is a list of T cell receptor beta chains from one sample in a study of cytomegalovirus exposure and HLA in healthy donors. The data were produced by immunoSEQ multiplex PCR, yet TCRdb's version contains in-frame clones alone and is incomplete. The data hold 200,000 or so clones, with roughly 80% observed a single time. Sequencing input: PBMCs. Receptor source: a man aged 45-65 years in good health and CMV-seronegative. Each CDR3 is given with its conserved first and last residue. Each record gives: clone size, J gene, D gene, CDR3 length, V gene, CDR3 DNA, CDR3 protein. D genes are given only for firm matches. Where a row states a size, it is once, few, many or the class of an expanded clone; other rows omit it.

>-|TRBJ2-5|-|16|TRBV12-5
TGTGCTAGTGGTTTGGTATACAGGGAGGGTCAAGAGACCCAGTACTTC
CASGLVYREGQETQYF
>-|TRBJ2-2|-|16|TRBV6-1
TGTGCCAGCAGTGAAGCGCTTCTCAGGGAAACCGGGGAGCTGTTTTTT
CASSEALLRETGELFF
>-|TRBJ2-7|TRBD2|15|TRBV19
TGTGCCAGTAGTATAAGGGAGGGAACCACCTACGAGCAGTACTTC
CASSIREGTTYEQYF
>-|TRBJ2-1|-|15|TRBV2
TGTGCCAGCAGTGAAGCGTGGGGGGGCGGGTATGAGCAGTTCTTC
CASSEAWGGGYEQFF
>few|TRBJ2-7|TRBD2|18|TRBV7-6
TGTGCCAGCAGCTTACACCTTGCTAGCGGGCGTTCCTTCTACGAGCAGTACTTC
CASSLHLASGRSFYEQYF
>-|TRBJ2-3|-|12|TRBV19
TGTGCCAGTAGTTGGAGGGGAGATACGCAGTATTTT
CASSWRGDTQYF
>-|TRBJ1-4|-|15|TRBV27
TGTGCCAGCACCACGGGGGGGATCGGGGGAGAAAAACTGTTTTTT
CASTTGGIGGEKLFF
>-|TRBJ1-2|-|15|TRBV4-3
TGCGCCAGCAGCCTGCGACCCTTGGCAGGGGAAGGCTACACCTTC
CASSLRPLAGEGYTF
>-|TRBJ1-3|-|19|TRBV11-2
TGTGCCAGCAGCCCCTACCGGCCCACGGGCAGCTGGAGGGGAAACACCATATATTTT
CASSPYRPTGSWRGNTIYF
>few|TRBJ1-4|-|14|TRBV25-1
TGTGCCAGCAGGCGGGACCGACCTGGTGAAAAACTGTTTTTT
CASRRDRPGEKLFF
>-|TRBJ2-2|TRBD1|16|TRBV5-4
TGTGCCAGCAGCCAAGACAGGGGGCTGAACACCGGGGAGCTGTTTTTT
CASSQDRGLNTGELFF
>once|TRBJ2-3|-|13|TRBV5-1
TGCGCCAGCAGCCTCCGGGGCACAGATACGCAGTATTTT
CASSLRGTDTQYF
>few|TRBJ2-7|-|13|TRBV5-4
TGTGCCAGCAGCTTCTCGCGCTCCTACGAGCAGTACTTC
CASSFSRSYEQYF
>-|TRBJ2-7|-|13|TRBV6-6
TGTGCCAGCACTAGGGGGAATTCCTACGAGCAGTACTTC
CASTRGNSYEQYF